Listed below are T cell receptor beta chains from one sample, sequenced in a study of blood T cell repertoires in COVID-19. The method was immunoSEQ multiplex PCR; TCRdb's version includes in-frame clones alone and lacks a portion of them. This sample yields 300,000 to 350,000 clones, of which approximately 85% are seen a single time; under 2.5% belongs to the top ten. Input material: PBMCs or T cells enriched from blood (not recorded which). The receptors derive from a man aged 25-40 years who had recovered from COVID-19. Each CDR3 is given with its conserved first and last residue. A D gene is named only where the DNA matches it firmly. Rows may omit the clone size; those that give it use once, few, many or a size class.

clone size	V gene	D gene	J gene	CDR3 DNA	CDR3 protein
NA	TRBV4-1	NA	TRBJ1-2	TGCGCCAGCAGCCAAGTACTGGTCCGCGGGGATGGCTACACCTTC	CASSQVLVRGDGYTF
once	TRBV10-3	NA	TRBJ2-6	TGTGCCATCAGTGAGTTTGTACAGGGCAATGTCTCTGGGGCCAACGTCCTGACTTTC	CAISEFVQGNVSGANVLTF
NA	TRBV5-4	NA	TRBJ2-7	TGTGCCAGCAGCTTACCAGGGGATGGGTACGAGCAGTACTTC	CASSLPGDGYEQYF
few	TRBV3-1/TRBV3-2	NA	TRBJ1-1	TGTGCCAGCAGCCTAGCAGGGCCCAACACTGAAGCTTTCTTT	CASSLAGPNTEAFF
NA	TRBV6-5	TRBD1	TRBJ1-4	TGTGCCAGCAGTTACCGACAGGGCAAGGAAAAACTGTTTTTT	CASSYRQGKEKLFF
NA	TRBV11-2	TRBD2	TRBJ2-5	TGTGCCAGCAGCTTAAGCGGGGGGGAAGAGACCCAGTACTTC	CASSLSGGEETQYF
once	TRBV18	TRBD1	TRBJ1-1	TGTGCCAGCTCACCATTGGGGACAGGGGGCGAGGGGTACACTGAAGCTTTCTTT	CASSPLGTGGEGYTEAFF
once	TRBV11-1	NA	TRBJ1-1	TGTGCCAGCAGCCAGGGATCATCCTTGATCACTGAAGCTTTCTTT	CASSQGSSLITEAFF
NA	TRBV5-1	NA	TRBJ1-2	TGCGCCAGCAGCTTGACGGCTAACTATGGCTACACCTTC	CASSLTANYGYTF
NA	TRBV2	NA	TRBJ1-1	TGTGCCAGCAGTGAGGCGGGATTGGCTTTCTTT	CASSEAGLAFF
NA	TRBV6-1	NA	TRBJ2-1	TGTGCCAGCAGTGAATTCACACTCGGACAGGGAGGGAATGAGCAGTTCTTC	CASSEFTLGQGGNEQFF
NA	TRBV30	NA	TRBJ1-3	TGTGCCTGGATGCATTGGGGCAGCTCTGGAAACACCATATATTTT	CAWMHWGSSGNTIYF
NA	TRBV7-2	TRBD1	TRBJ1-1	TGTGCCAGCAGCGCCGGACAGGGGATAGTAGCTTTCTTT	CASSAGQGIVAFF
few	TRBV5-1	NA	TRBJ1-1	TGCGCCAGCAGCTTGGGCCCTAGGGGCACTGAAGCTTTCTTT	CASSLGPRGTEAFF
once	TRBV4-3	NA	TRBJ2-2	TGCGCCAGCAGCCAAGCCCCTTGGGAGACGAACACCGGGGAGCTGTTTTTT	CASSQAPWETNTGELFF
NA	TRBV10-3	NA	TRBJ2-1	TGTGCCATCACCGAGGACAGCATCGCAAACAATGAGCAGTTCTTC	CAITEDSIANNEQFF
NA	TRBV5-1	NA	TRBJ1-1	TGCGCCAGCAGCTTGGCCAGTGGTGGGAAGGGACTCACTGAAGCTTTCTTT	CASSLASGGKGLTEAFF
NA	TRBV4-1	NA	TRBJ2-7	TGCGCCAGCAGCGAACCAAGTTTAGGTCTAGTGGGACGGGGGAGCGAGCAGTACTTC	CASSEPSLGLVGRGSEQYF
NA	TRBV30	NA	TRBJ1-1	TGTGCCTGGAGTTTCGACTCGAACACTGAAGCTTTCTTT	CAWSFDSNTEAFF
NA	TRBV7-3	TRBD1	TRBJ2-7	TGTGCCAGCAGCTTAAGTGGGACAGGGGGTGGCGAGCAGTACTTC	CASSLSGTGGGEQYF
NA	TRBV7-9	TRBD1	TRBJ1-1	TGTGCCAGCAGGGGTAGGGGGCAGCTGAACACTGAAGCTTTCTTT	CASRGRGQLNTEAFF
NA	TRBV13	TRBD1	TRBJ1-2	TGTGCCAGCAGCTTAGCCGACAGGGAAAGGTACTATGGCTACACCTTC	CASSLADRERYYGYTF
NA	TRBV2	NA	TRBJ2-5	TGTGCCAGCAGTGAAGGTCCTTTCACCGGGACATATCAAGAGACCCAGTACTTC	CASSEGPFTGTYQETQYF
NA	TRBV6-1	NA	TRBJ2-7	TGTGCCAGCAGTGGAGCAGCCCCGACCTACGAGCAGTACTTC	CASSGAAPTYEQYF
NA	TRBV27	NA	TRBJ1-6	TGTGCCAGCAGCCTAGACAGATTAAATTCACCCCTCCACTTT	CASSLDRLNSPLHF